This TCR beta chain was captured in a study of blood T cell repertoires in COVID-19. Study in general: Both acute and convalescent COVID-19 samples were obtained from the United States, Italy and Spain. The cDNA or gDNA used as material had been derived from T cells, B-cell-depleted T cells, or PBMCs.

Germline lookup yields CDR1 SEHNR and CDR2 FQNEAQ (reference sequence). V was pared by 8 bases and J by 6 bases, with 8 bases between. There are 11 residues in the CDR3. Authors' methods: Researchers report that nucleated cell counts were estimated from reference gene primer amplification. Method: immunoSEQ multiplex PCR; TCRdb's copy keeps in-frame clones and lacks some. That table supplies the V and J calls and clone size; D and trimming were determined from the DNA. Of 100,000 or so clones in the sample, roughly 85% were seen once. The sequenced sample was peripheral blood. V is TRBV7-9 and J is TRBJ2-1; D is possibly TRBD2 (6 bases). The TCR originated in a man aged 60 to 69 with acute or convalescent COVID-19. The CDR3: CASGTSNEQFF. CDR3 nucleotide sequence: TGTGCCAGCGGGACTTCCAATGAGCAGTTCTTC.